This note documents a single T cell receptor (beta chain) sequence. V was shortened by 0 bases and J by 2 bases, with 11 bases between the two germline ends. The CDR3 runs 16 residues. Germline-derived CDR1 and CDR2 are SEHNR and FQNEAQ (reference sequence). The method was immunoSEQ multiplex PCR; TCRdb's version includes in-frame clones alone and lacks a portion of them. This table holds roughly 2.5 million clones, around nine tenths found once. This sample was included in a study of shared clonotypes between healthy human individuals. Looking at the study overall: The cohort had a couple of women and a few men, ages 18 to 49.

Sequenced material: naive CD4+ T cells sorted from blood. The subset denotes: CD45RA+ positively selected. The chain joins TRBV7-9 to TRBJ2-1, with a weak D call TRBD1 (5 bases). The clonotype comes from a man aged 18 to 30 in good health. CDR3 region: CASSLARGRTYNEQFF. CDR3 DNA sequence: TGTGCCAGCAGCTTAGCTAGGGGCCGGACCTACAATGAGCAGTTCTTC.